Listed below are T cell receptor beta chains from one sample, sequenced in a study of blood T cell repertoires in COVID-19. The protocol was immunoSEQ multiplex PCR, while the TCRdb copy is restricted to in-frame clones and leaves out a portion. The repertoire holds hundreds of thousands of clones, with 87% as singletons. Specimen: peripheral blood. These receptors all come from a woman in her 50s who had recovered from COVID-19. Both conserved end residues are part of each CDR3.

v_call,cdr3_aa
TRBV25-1,CASTPVSRGEAFF
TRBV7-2,CASSYGTGASGGYTF
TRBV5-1,CASSQGQGVTNTEAFF
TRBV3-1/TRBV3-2,CASSDWGPSYNSPLHF
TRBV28,CASSFFNEKLFF
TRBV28,CATITGGGLGTEAFF
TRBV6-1,CASSEAKSSSYNSPLHF
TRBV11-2,CASSLSGGTNTEAFF
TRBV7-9,CASSRPSAGRETQYF
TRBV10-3,CAIRVDEALNSPLHF
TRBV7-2,CASSLEGTGDSPLHF
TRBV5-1,CASSLAGTDNEQFF
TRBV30,CAWREQGLVSYEQYF
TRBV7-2,CASSMDRPLYGYTF
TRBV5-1,CASSLATRGRSTDTQYF
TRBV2,CASHRQYNSPLHF
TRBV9,CASSVGASGFYNEQFF
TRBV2,CASRGGTIYF
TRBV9,CASSDRVHGYTF
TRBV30,CAWRDPGTSGRGGLSYNEQFF
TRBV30,CAWSRDNSNQPQHF
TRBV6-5,CASRRQGASEAFF
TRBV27,CASSSTRGPGELFF
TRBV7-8,CASSLNRGDYGYTF
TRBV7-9,CASSRGTGGTDTQYF
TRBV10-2,CASMRARKRTDTQYF
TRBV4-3,CASSQEAGSGNTIYF
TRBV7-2,CASSLGTGTQAFF
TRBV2,CASIGIARGFSTDTQYF
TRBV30,CAWSVPGLGQETQYF
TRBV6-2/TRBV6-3,CASSYSRWGGRAEAFF
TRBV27,CASSYRGRGSYNSPLHF
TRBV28,CASSPGLREGYTF
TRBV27,CASSLGQRYEQYF
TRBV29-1,CSVRVNTGELFF
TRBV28,CASSSPGLDQPQHF
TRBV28,CASSPPLLTQYF
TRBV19,CASQDRTRGFNEKLFF
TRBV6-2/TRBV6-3,CASSYLDRGRQPQHF
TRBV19,CASSIPGFYEQYF
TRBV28,CASSLLAGAYYEQYF
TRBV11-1,CASSLSSYEQYF
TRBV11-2,CASSLEFGGLAFF
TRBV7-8,CASSSESGRSNQPQHF
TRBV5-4,CASSLGGQGLNTEAFF
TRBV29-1,CSVGLTEYTEAFF
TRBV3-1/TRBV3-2,CASSQDHRVGETQYF
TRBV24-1,CATSDFGAGGIKETQYF
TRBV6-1,CASSEVFLNTEAFF
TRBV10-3,CAISTGRDTEAFF
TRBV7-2,CASSLGGQGGYEQYF
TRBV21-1,CASSMGQGARPSGYTF
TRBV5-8,CASSFGTGGFYEQYF
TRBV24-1,CATSDPTGTSGPSSYNEQFF
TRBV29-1,CSVVGQETGNTIYF
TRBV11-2,CASSLGLAGGVDEQFF
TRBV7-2,CASSLGVRDQETQYF
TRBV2,CASSRSDRLTGELFF
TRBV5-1,CASSLARGMAEAFF
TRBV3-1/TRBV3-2,CASSQVLAGVGAGRNNEQFF